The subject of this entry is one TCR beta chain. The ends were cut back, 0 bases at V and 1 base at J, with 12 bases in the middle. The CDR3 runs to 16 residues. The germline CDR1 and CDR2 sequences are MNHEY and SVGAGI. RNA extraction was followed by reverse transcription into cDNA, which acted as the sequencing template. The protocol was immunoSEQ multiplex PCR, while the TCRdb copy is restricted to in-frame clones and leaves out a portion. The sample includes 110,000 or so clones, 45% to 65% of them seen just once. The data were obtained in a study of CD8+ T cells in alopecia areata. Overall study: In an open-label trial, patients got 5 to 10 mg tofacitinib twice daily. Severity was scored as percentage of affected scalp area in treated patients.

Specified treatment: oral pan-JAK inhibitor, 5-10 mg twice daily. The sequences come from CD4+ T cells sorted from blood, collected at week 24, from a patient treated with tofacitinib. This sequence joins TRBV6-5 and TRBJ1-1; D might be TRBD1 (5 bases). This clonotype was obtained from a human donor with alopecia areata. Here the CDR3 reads CASSYSNFRGNTEAFF. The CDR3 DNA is TGTGCCAGCAGTTACTCTAATTTTAGGGGGAACACTGAAGCTTTCTTT.